This T cell receptor (beta chain) was sequenced for a study of T cells in women clearing cervical HPV infection. Sequenced by immunoSEQ multiplex PCR; TCRdb stores in-frame clones only, minus some. There are tens of thousands of clones in the sample, with 5% to 7.5% held by the top ten. The TCR was taken from a woman between 18 and 75 years old with a cervical HPV16 infection that either progressed to CIN3+ or cleared (not recorded which). The sequenced sample consisted of blood buffy coat.

CDR3 amino acids: CASSEGTSGDFTDTQYF. The sequenced CDR3 bases are TGTGCCAGCAGTGAAGGGACTAGCGGGGATTTCACAGATACG. The V gene is TRBV2, the J gene TRBJ2-3; 12 nucleotides agree with TRBD2. Read sequence stops 3 residues before the CDR3 end, and the germline J gene provides the missing end. The CDR3 extends over 17 amino acids. V shed 1 base and J 2 bases; nucleotides not matched to a gene: 4. Per the germline V gene, CDR1 is SNHLY and CDR2 is FYNNEI.